This T cell receptor (beta chain) derives from a study of shared clonotypes between healthy human individuals. Remarks on this clone: The antigen is undetermined.

V was pared by 4 bases and J by 7 bases, with 20 bases between. CDR1 and CDR2 (germline): KGHSH, LQKENI. This CDR3 is built from 16 residues. Study conclusions and caveats: On the whole, naive subsets had larger estimated richness than memory subsets had.

Method: immunoSEQ multiplex PCR; TCRdb's copy keeps in-frame clones and lacks some. This sample carries 2.5 million or so clones, more than 80% of them seen once, and the ten largest clones take over 0.12%. The source material was naive CD4+ T cells sorted from blood. Noted subset: CD45RA+ positively selected. This chain links TRBV18 with TRBJ2-1; D not resolved. The sequence was collected from a man younger than 35 in good health. The CDR3 DNA sequence: TGTGCCAGCTCACTGCAAAGGATTGTAGGCGGTAATGAGCAGTTCTTC. Protein sequence: CASSLQRIVGGNEQFF.